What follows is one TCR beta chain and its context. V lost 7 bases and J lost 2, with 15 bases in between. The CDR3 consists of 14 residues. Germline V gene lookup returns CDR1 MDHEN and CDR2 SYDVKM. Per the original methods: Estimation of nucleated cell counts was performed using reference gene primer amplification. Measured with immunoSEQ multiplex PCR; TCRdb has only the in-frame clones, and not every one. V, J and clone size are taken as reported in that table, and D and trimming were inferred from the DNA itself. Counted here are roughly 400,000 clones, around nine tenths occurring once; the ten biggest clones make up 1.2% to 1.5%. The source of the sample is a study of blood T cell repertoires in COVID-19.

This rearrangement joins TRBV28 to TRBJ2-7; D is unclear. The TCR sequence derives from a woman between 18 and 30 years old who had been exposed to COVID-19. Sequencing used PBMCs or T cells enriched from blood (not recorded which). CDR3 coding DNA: TGTGCCAGCATCGAGCGTCAGTTTACCTACGAGCAGTACTTC. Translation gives CASIERQFTYEQYF.